Listed here are 29 T cell receptor beta chains from one sample, sequenced in a study of shared clonotypes between healthy human individuals. Only in-frame clones appear in the TCRdb table, and some are missing; sequencing was by immunoSEQ multiplex PCR. The top ten clones hold over 0.1% of a sample with 2 million to 2.5 million clones, approximately 94% of them seen once. The sample consisted of naive CD4+ T cells sorted from blood. Indicated subset: CD45RA+ positively selected. These receptors came from a man younger than 30 in good health.

The J gene is TRBJ1-4, the V gene TRBV2; the D is unclear. The germline V gene has CDR1 SNHLY and CDR2 FYNNEI. The V end lost 2 bases, the J end lost 3 bases, and 7 bases lay between the germline ends. This CDR3 contains 14 residues. In DNA form, the CDR3 reads TGTGCCAGCAGTGAAAAAAAATCTAATGAAAAACTGTTTTTT. Its translation is CASSEKKSNEKLFF.

V is TRBV5-1 and J is TRBJ2-3; 10 positions match TRBD1. V shed 0 bases and J 4 bases; nucleotides not matched to a gene: 2. There are 15 residues in the CDR3. The germline CDR1 and CDR2 sequences are SGHRS and YFSETQ. As DNA, the CDR3 is TGCGCCAGCAGCTTGGGGGACAGGGGCCCAGATACGCAGTATTTT. It translates to CASSLGDRGPDTQYF.

This chain connects TRBV27 to TRBJ1-5; the D gene is possibly TRBD1 (5 bases). CDR1 is MNHEY and CDR2 is SMNVEV in the germline V gene (reference sequence). Deletions cut 8 bases from V and 0 bases from J, with 14 bases between. The CDR3 contains 15 residues. The CDR3 spells CASLEGLDSNQPQHF. Written as DNA, the CDR3 is TGTGCCAGCTTGGAGGGACTCGATAGCAATCAGCCCCAGCATTTT.

V gene TRBV18 combines with J gene TRBJ1-5; no definite D call. The germline CDR1 and CDR2 sequences are KGHSH and LQKENI. V was cut by 6 bases and J by 2 bases, with 11 bases left in between. The CDR3 is 14 amino acids. CDR3 DNA sequence: TGTGCCAGCTCTCTGGATAATGGCAATCAGCCCCAGCATTTT. Translating it yields CASSLDNGNQPQHF.

The chain couples TRBV5-6 to TRBJ1-6; the D gene is possibly TRBD1 (5 bases). Germline V lookup: CDR1 SGHDT, CDR2 YYEEEE. There are 15 residues in the CDR3. V was shortened by 0 bases and J by 9 bases, with 13 bases between the two germline ends. The CDR3 DNA reads as TGTGCCAGCAGCTTGGAGCCAGGGTCTTTTTCACCCCTCCACTTT. Translated: CASSLEPGSFSPLHF.

J is TRBJ2-2 and V is TRBV6-1, with D tentatively TRBD2 (6 bases). V dropped 4 bases and J dropped 1 base, with 13 bases sitting between them. CDR1 is MNHNS, CDR2 SASEGT, per germline. The CDR3 extends over 16 amino acids. CDR3 bases: TGTGCCAGCAGTGCCCACTTGCGGGGGAACACCGGGGAGCTGTTTTTT. Translated, it gives CASSAHLRGNTGELFF.

Comment on this clone: The same CDR3 can be traced to other DNA sequences in this sample. This chain joins TRBV11-2 and TRBJ1-6; D unresolved. V lost 3 bases to trimming and J lost 7 bases, with 4 bases between them. Looked up from germline, CDR1 is SGHAT and CDR2 is FQNNGV. CDR3 length: 12 amino acids. In DNA, the CDR3 is TGTGCCAGCAGCTTGCTGAATTCACCCCTCCACTTT. Amino acids: CASSLLNSPLHF.

The CDR3 loop reads CAWSVPGRVGEKLFF. For the CDR3, the DNA is TGTGCCTGGAGTGTACCGGGCAGGGTGGGTGAAAAACTGTTTTTT. The chain couples TRBV30 to TRBJ1-4; D might be TRBD1 (5 bases). Germline assignment: CDR1 GTSNPN and CDR2 SVGIG (reference sequence). V was cut by 0 bases and J by 7 bases, with 15 bases left in between. CDR3 length equals 15 residues.

The chain recombines TRBV6-1 with TRBJ1-2; 8 positions match TRBD1. Trimming at V came to 0 bases and at J to 0 bases, leaving 12 bases not matched to a gene. There are 19 residues in the CDR3. The germline CDR1 and CDR2 sequences are MNHNS and SASEGT. The CDR3 loop is CASSEALFIQGASNYGYTF. Written as DNA, the CDR3 is TGTGCCAGCAGTGAAGCGCTCTTTATCCAGGGGGCTTCTAACTATGGCTACACCTTC.

The chain joins TRBV28 to TRBJ2-3; D is undetermined. The CDR3 has 15 residues. V was shortened by 5 bases and J by 0 bases, with 12 bases between the two germline ends. Germline values: CDR1 MDHEN, CDR2 SYDVKM. CDR3 residues: CASSRERPSTDTQYF. CDR3 DNA: TGTGCCAGCAGTAGGGAACGGCCCAGCACAGATACGCAGTATTTT.

This chain uses TRBV7-8 with TRBJ2-5; D uncertain. Trimming removed 1 base at V and 4 bases at J, with 19 bases between. The CDR3 spans 17 residues. Germline-derived CDR1 and CDR2 are SGHVS and FQNEAQ. The CDR3 reads CASSLGYSRASGETQYF. The CDR3 DNA sequence: TGTGCCAGCAGCTTAGGCTATTCCCGGGCATCGGGAGAGACCCAGTACTTC.

The chain joins TRBV5-6 to TRBJ2-6; possibly TRBD1 for D (6 bases). Germline CDR1 reads SGHDT; CDR2 reads YYEEEE. Trimming stripped 1 base from V and 0 bases from J, with 11 bases between. The CDR3 length is 17 residues. Written as DNA, the CDR3 is TGTGCCAGCAGCTTGCGGGACACCTACTCTGGGGCCAACGTCCTGACTTTC. Amino acid sequence: CASSLRDTYSGANVLTF. Looking up the rest from reference TRBV5-6 and TRBJ2-6 gives the full variable domain: DAGVTQSPTHLIKTRGQQVTLRCSPKSGHDTVSWYQQALGQGPQFIFQYYEEEERQRGNFPDRFSGHQFPNYSSELNVNALLLGDSALYLCASSLRDTYSGANVLTFGAGSRLTVL.

This chain joins TRBV25-1 and TRBJ2-7; TRBD1 aligns across 7 bases. The germline CDR1 and CDR2 sequences are MGHDK and SYGVNS. The V and J ends lost 3 bases and 6 bases, in that order; junction bases with no gene match: 11. CDR3 length equals 15 residues. Written as DNA, the CDR3 is TGTGCCAGCAGTGATGACAGGGTAGGCAATTGCGAGCAGTACTTC. As protein: CASSDDRVGNCEQYF.

V usage is TRBV5-8 and J usage is TRBJ2-7, with 13 bases aligning to TRBD2. Germline assignment: CDR1 SGHTS and CDR2 YDEGEE. The length of the CDR3 is 17 residues. The V gene end was trimmed by 3 bases and the J gene end by 0 bases; junction bases not matched to a gene: 6. The CDR3 DNA reads as TGTGCCAGCAGCTCGTTCCGGACTAGCGGGAGCTCCTACGAGCAGTACTTC. It is translated as CASSSFRTSGSSYEQYF.

The chain couples TRBV6-1 to TRBJ1-4; D gene uncertain. V was shortened by 2 bases and J by 5 bases, with 12 bases between the two germline ends. CDR3 length equals 15 residues. Looked up from germline, CDR1 is MNHNS and CDR2 is SASEGT. The CDR3 sequence is CASSEQVVGNEKLFF. The CDR3 DNA reads TGTGCCAGCAGTGAACAGGTGGTGGGAAATGAAAAACTGTTTTTT.

A word on this clone: The same CDR3 arises from other DNA sequences in this sample as well. This chain connects TRBV28 to TRBJ1-1; D is unclear. Trimming stripped 6 bases from V and 1 base from J, with 12 bases between. This CDR3 contains 14 residues. CDR1 and CDR2 from the germline V gene are MDHEN and SYDVKM. The DNA of the CDR3 is TGTGCCAGCAGGAGAGGAGGTACGAACACTGAAGCTTTCTTT. As protein: CASRRGGTNTEAFF.

J is TRBJ2-1 and V is TRBV7-2, with 7 bases matching TRBD2. The J segment lost 8 bases and the V segment lost 9 bases, leaving 13 bases of the junction unmatched. This CDR3 spans 14 amino acids. CDR1 and CDR2 from the germline V gene are SGHTA and FQGNSA. CDR3 sequence (DNA): TGTGCCAGTAAGCGGGGTCGTGATTTCCATGAGCAGTTCTTC. It is translated as CASKRGRDFHEQFF. The full variable domain, with the rest looked up from reference TRBV7-2 and TRBJ2-1, is GAGVSQSPSNKVTEKGKDVELRCDPISGHTALYWYRQSLGQGLEFLIYFQGNSAPDKSGLPSDRFSAERTGGSVSTLTIQRTQQEDSAVYLCASKRGRDFHEQFFGPGTRLTVL.

J is TRBJ2-5 and V is TRBV2, with D possibly being TRBD2 (6 bases). The CDR3 is 14 amino acids. Trimming stripped 7 bases from V and 0 bases from J, with 12 bases between. Germline CDR1 reads SNHLY; CDR2 reads FYNNEI. The CDR3 protein is CASTQGTHQETQYF. The CDR3 DNA reads as TGTGCCAGCACCCAAGGGACTCACCAAGAGACCCAGTACTTC.

The chain combines TRBV7-2 with TRBJ1-1; 7 bases are a match to TRBD1. This CDR3 comprises 13 residues. With V trimmed by 5 bases and J by 8 bases, 8 bases remained unmatched. In germline, CDR1 is SGHTA, CDR2 FQGNSA. The CDR3 DNA follows: TGTGCCAGCAGCGAATCCGGACAGGCGGAAGCTTTCTTT. This gives the protein CASSESGQAEAFF.

This clone was recorded once. The chain uses TRBV5-8 and TRBJ2-6; 8 bases align to TRBD1. Germline V lookup: CDR1 SGHTS, CDR2 YDEGEE. This CDR3 contains 20 residues. With 5 bases clipped from V and 0 bases from J, the junction kept 16 bases outside the gene matches. The chain's CDR3 is CASSHQGAFIPSSGANVLTF. The DNA of the CDR3 is TGTGCCAGCAGTCATCAGGGGGCCTTTATTCCGTCCTCTGGGGCCAACGTCCTGACTTTC.

V is TRBV28 and J is TRBJ2-7; D might be TRBD1 (6 bases). Germline-derived CDR1 and CDR2 are MDHEN and SYDVKM. The germline V and J ends were trimmed by 3 bases and 6 bases, with 15 bases remaining between them. The CDR3 runs to 14 residues. The CDR3, as DNA: TGTGCCAGCAGTTTTGGTGGCAGGGGTGGCGAGCAGTACTTC. Amino acids: CASSFGGRGGEQYF.

The gene calls are TRBV5-4 and TRBJ1-6; D is possibly TRBD1 (6 bases). Germline lookup yields CDR1 SGHNT and CDR2 YYREEE (reference sequence). CDR3 length equals 14 residues. Trimming removed 0 bases at V and 9 bases at J, with 10 bases between. The CDR3 protein is CASSLEKGGSPLHF. The DNA of the CDR3 is TGTGCCAGCAGCTTGGAAAAGGGGGGTTCACCCCTCCACTTT.

The CDR3 is CASTDRGVVYGYTF. The CDR3 coding sequence is TGTGCCAGCACTGACAGGGGGGTAGTCTATGGCTACACCTTC. The chain carries TRBV6-1 and TRBJ1-2, with 9 bases identical to TRBD1. Losses at the gene ends were 7 bases for V and 4 bases for J; bases not matched to a gene: 7. The germline gives CDR1 MNHNS, CDR2 SASEGT. This CDR3 has 14 residues.

On this clone: Additional DNA sequences in this sample encode the identical CDR3. The V gene is TRBV5-4, the J gene TRBJ1-2; possibly TRBD1 for D (5 bases). Looked up from germline, CDR1 is SGHNT and CDR2 is YYREEE (reference sequence). The CDR3 contains 13 residues. The V end lost 1 base, the J end lost 4 bases, and 8 bases lay between the germline ends. CDR3 region: CASSLQGAYGYTF. In nucleotides, the CDR3 is TGTGCCAGCAGCTTGCAGGGTGCCTATGGCTACACCTTC.

The chain is built from TRBV5-1 and TRBJ2-5; 9 bases are shared with TRBD1. The CDR3 has 17 residues. The V and J ends lost 1 base and 4 bases, in that order; junction bases with no gene match: 11. CDR1 is SGHRS and CDR2 is YFSETQ in the germline V gene. CDR3 DNA sequence: TGCGCCAGCAGCTTGTTTACTGGACAGGGGTTAACAGAGACCCAGTACTTC. It yields the protein CASSLFTGQGLTETQYF. The full variable domain, rest sourced from reference TRBV5-1 and TRBJ2-5, is KAGVTQTPRYLIKTRGQQVTLSCSPISGHRSVSWYQQTPGQGLQFLFEYFSETQRNKGNFPGRFSGRQFSNSRSEMNVSTLELGDSALYLCASSLFTGQGLTETQYFGPGTRLLVL.

This chain joins TRBV5-1 and TRBJ2-7; 9 bases match TRBD1. The length of the CDR3 is 14 residues. The V segment lost 4 bases and the J segment 7 bases; nucleotides outside the gene matches: 9. In germline, CDR1 is SGHRS, CDR2 YFSETQ. CDR3 DNA: TGCGCCAGCAGCAACGCACAGGGGGCGAAGGAGCAGTACTTC. Its translation: CASSNAQGAKEQYF.

This rearrangement joins TRBV7-8 to TRBJ2-7, with 7 positions matching TRBD1. The CDR3 covers 14 residues. V lost 5 bases and J lost 2; bases outside the gene matches: 6. Germline CDR1 SGHVS, CDR2 FQNEAQ. The CDR3 protein is CASSLRQGPYEQYF. As DNA, the CDR3 is TGTGCCAGCAGCCTCCGACAGGGACCCTACGAGCAGTACTTC.

V is TRBV11-2 and J is TRBJ2-7, with 10 bases fitting TRBD1. The CDR3 spans 14 residues. The ends lost 1 base at V and 6 bases at J; junction bases unmatched: 3. Looked up from germline, CDR1 is SGHAT and CDR2 is FQNNGV. The CDR3 region has the DNA TGTGCCAGCAGCTTAGTGCGGGACAGGGGCGAGCAGTACTTC. This sequence encodes CASSLVRDRGEQYF.

V is TRBV6-6 and J is TRBJ1-2; a weak D match, TRBD1 (5 bases). The V and J ends lost 6 bases and 4 bases respectively, with 15 bases between them. Germline-derived CDR1 and CDR2 are MNHNY and SVGAGI (reference sequence). The CDR3 has 14 residues. The CDR3 spells CASSAVGGSYGYTF. CDR3 DNA sequence: TGTGCCAGCAGCGCCGTGGGGGGTAGCTATGGCTACACCTTC.